The text below deals with one T cell receptor (beta chain). The antigen remains unidentified. The V and J ends lost 7 bases and 1 base respectively, with 14 bases between them. The CDR3 consists of 14 residues. The germline V gene has CDR1 SQVTM and CDR2 ANQGSEA. Clones were sequenced by immunoSEQ multiplex PCR, and TCRdb holds only the in-frame ones, with some missing. The sample lists 32,000 or so clones; around 75% were seen once. The sample originates from a study of radiotherapy plus CTLA-4 blockade in lung cancer. Study summary: Of all patients, approximately 19% responded objectively and 25% to 35% showed disease control. Study-level points and caveats: Reports identified early blood T cell clone dynamics, with interferon-beta, as the best response predictor.

J is TRBJ1-3 and V is TRBV29-1; no clear D gene. The TCR comes from a human donor with non-small cell lung cancer that progressed on radiotherapy plus ipilimumab. The specimen comprised peripheral blood, sampled from a patient treated with radiotherapy plus ipilimumab. The CDR3 sequence is CSALKPDSGNTIYF. The CDR3 bases are TGCAGCGCTTTGAAGCCGGATTCTGGAAACACCATATATTTT.